This T cell receptor (beta chain) was identified during a study of cytotoxic CD8 clonotypes in ibrutinib-treated CLL. Whole-study context: Recorded responses included approximately 24 partial and 2 complete; following median roughly 74 months, roughly 15 stayed remitted and around 12 progressed. Specimens for response were gathered following a median 12 months of therapy, spanning 6 to 36. Findings and caveats of the study: Clonality correlated strongly with circulating CD8+ T cells and exceeded age-matched healthy donors at baseline.

The germline V and J ends were trimmed by 8 bases and 3 bases, with 14 bases remaining between them. The CDR3 loop spans 14 amino acids. CDR1 is MNHNY, CDR2 SVGAGI, per germline (reference sequence). On this clone: Its cognate antigen is unknown.

TCR beta library input comprised about 1.9 micrograms of genomic DNA from cryopreserved PBMCs. Repertoires were generated with immunoSEQ multiplex PCR, while TCRdb's copy carries only in-frame clones and drops some. The sample shows about 30,000 clones, 62% of them seen only once. The origin of this receptor is a human donor with chronic lymphocytic leukemia. Specimen: PBMCs, collected before ibrutinib treatment. The J gene is TRBJ1-5, the V gene TRBV6-6; D gene unclear. The CDR3 sequence: CASHPSGDNQPQHF. The CDR3 nucleotides are TGTGCCAGCCACCCCAGTGGGGACAATCAGCCCCAGCATTTT.